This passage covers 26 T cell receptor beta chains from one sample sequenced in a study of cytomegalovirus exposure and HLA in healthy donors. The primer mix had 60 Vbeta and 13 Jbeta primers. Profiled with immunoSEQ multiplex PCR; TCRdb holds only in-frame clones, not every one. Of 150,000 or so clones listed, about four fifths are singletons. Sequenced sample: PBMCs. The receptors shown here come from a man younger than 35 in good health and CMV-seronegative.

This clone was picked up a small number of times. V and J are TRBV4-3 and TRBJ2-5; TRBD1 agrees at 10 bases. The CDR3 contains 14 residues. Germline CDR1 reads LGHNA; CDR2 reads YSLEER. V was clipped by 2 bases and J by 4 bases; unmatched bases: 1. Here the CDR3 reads CASSQRQGAETQYF. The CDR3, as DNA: TGCGCCAGCAGCCAACGACAGGGGGCAGAGACCCAGTACTTC.

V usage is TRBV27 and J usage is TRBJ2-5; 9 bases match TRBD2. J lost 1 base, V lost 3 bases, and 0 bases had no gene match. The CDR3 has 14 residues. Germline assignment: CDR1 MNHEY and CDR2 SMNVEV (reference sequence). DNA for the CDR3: TGTGCCAGCAGTTTGCGGGAGGGCCAAGAGACCCAGTACTTC. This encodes CASSLREGQETQYF.

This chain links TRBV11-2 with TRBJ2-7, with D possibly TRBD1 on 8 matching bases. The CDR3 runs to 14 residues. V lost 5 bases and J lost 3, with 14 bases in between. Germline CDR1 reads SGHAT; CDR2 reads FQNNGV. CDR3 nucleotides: TGTGCCAGCAGCCCAGGGGGCGGGGGCTACGAGCAGTACTTC. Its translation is CASSPGGGGYEQYF.

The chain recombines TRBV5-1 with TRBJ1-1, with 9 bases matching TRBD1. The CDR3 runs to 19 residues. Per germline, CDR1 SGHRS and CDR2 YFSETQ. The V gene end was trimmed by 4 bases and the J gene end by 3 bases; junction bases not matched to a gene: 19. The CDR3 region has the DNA TGCGCCAGCAGCCGAGAGGGGATCCGGGACAGGGTAGGAGACACTGAAGCTTTCTTT. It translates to CASSREGIRDRVGDTEAFF.

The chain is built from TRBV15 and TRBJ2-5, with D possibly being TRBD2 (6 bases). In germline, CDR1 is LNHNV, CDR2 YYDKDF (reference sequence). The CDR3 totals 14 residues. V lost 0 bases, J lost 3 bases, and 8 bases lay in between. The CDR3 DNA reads TGTGCCACCAGCAGAGATACGGGGGAAGAGACCCAGTACTTC. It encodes CATSRDTGEETQYF.

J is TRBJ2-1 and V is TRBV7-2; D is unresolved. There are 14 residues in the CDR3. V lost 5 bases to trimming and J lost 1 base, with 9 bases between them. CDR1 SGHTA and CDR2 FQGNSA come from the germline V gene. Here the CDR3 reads CASSPTGSYNEQFF. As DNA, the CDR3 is TGTGCCAGCAGCCCTACGGGTTCCTACAATGAGCAGTTCTTC.

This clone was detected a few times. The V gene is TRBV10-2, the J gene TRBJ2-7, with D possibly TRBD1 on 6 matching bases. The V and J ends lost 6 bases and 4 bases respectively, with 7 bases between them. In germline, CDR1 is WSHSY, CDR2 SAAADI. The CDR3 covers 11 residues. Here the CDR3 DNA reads TGCGCCAGCAGCCAGGGGTACGAGCAGTACGTC. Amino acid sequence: CASSQGYEQYV.

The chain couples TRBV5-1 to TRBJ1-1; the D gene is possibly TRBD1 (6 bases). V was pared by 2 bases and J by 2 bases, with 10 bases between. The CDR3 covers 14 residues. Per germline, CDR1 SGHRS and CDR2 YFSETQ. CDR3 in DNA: TGCGCCAGCAGCTTTAGGGGGTCAAACACTGAAGCTTTCTTT. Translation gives CASSFRGSNTEAFF.

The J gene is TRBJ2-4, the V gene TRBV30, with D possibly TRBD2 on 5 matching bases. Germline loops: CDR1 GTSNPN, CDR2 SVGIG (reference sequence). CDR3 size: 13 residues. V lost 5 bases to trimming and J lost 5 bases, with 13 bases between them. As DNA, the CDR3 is TGTGCCTGGGCCGGGATTAACCAAAACATTCAGTACTTC. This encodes CAWAGINQNIQYF.

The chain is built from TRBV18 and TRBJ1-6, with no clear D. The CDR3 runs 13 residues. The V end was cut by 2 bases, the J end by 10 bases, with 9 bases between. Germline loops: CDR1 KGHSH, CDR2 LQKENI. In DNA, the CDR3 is TGTGCCAGCTCACCAACGGGAGCATCACCCCTCCACTTT. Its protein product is CASSPTGASPLHF.

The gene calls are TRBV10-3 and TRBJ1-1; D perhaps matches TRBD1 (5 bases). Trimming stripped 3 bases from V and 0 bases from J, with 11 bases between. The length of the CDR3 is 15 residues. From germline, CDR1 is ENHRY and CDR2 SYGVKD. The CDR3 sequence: CAISDPGGVNTEAFF. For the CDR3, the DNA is TGTGCCATCAGTGATCCGGGGGGGGTGAACACTGAAGCTTTCTTT.

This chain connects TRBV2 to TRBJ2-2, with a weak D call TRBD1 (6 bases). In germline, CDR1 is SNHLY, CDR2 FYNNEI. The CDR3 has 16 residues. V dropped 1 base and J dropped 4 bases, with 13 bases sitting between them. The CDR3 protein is CASSEVGGAGTGELFF. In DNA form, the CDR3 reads TGTGCCAGCAGTGAAGTTGGGGGCGCGGGCACCGGGGAGCTGTTTTTT.

The CDR3 sequence is CASSLVSGPREQYF. CDR3 nucleotides: TGCGCCAGCAGCTTGGTCTCAGGCCCCCGGGAGCAGTACTTC. The genes are TRBV5-1 and TRBJ2-7; D gene unclear. V lost 0 bases and J lost 7, with 14 bases in between. The CDR3 sequence is 14 residues long. Germline CDR1 and CDR2: SGHRS and YFSETQ.

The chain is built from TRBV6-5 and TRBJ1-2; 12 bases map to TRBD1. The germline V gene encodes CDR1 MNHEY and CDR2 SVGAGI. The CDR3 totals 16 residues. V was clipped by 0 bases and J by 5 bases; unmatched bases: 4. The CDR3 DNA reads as TGTGCCAGCAGTTACTCCGGGACAGGGGGCCTATATGGCTACACCTTC. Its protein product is CASSYSGTGGLYGYTF.

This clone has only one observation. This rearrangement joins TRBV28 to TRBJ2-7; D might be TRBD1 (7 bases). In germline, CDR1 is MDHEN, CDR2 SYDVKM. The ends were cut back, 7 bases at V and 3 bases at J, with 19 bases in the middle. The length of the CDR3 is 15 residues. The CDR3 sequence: CASIQFRGDGYEQYV. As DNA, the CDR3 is TGTGCCAGCATCCAATTCAGGGGGGACGGCTACGAGCAGTACGTC.

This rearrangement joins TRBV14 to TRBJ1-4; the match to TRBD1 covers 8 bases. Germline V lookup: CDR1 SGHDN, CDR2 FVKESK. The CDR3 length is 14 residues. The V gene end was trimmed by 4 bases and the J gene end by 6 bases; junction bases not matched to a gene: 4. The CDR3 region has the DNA TGTGCCAGCAGCCCCCGGACAGGGCATGAAAAACTGTTTTTT. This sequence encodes CASSPRTGHEKLFF.

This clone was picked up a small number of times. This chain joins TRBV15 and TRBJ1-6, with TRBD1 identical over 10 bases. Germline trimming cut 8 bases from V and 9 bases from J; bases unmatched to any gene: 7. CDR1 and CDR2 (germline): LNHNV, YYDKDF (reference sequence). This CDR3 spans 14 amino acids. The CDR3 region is CATHPGTGVSPLHF. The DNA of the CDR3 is TGTGCCACCCATCCCGGGACAGGGGTTTCACCCCTCCACTTT. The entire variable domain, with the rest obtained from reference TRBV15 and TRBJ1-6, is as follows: DAMVIQNPRYQVTQFGKPVTLSCSQTLNHNVMYWYQQKSSQAPKLLFHYYDKDFNNEADTPDNFQSRRPNTSFCFLDIRSPGLGDTAMYLCATHPGTGVSPLHFGNGTRLTVT.

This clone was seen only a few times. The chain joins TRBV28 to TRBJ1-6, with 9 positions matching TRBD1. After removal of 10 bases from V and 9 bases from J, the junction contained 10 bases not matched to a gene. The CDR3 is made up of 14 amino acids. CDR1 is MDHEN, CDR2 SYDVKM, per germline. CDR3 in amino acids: CAIRGGTGSSPLHF. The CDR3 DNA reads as TGTGCCATCAGGGGGGGGACAGGGAGTTCACCCCTCCACTTT.

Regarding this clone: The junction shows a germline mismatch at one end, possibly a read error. DNA for the CDR3: TGTGCCAGCAGCCCCGGGACCGGGGGGCAAAACAGTCAGTACTTC. This translates into CASSPGTGGQNSQYF. The chain combines TRBV13 with TRBJ2-4; a weak D match, TRBD2 (7 bases). This CDR3 contains 15 residues. Germline V lookup: CDR1 PRHDT, CDR2 FYEKMQ (reference sequence).

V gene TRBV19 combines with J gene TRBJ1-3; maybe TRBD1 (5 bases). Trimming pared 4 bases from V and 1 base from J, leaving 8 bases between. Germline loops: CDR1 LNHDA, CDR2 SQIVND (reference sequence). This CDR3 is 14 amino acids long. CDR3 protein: CASSTGQSGNTIYF. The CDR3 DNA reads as TGTGCCAGTAGTACCGGACAATCTGGAAACACCATATATTTT.

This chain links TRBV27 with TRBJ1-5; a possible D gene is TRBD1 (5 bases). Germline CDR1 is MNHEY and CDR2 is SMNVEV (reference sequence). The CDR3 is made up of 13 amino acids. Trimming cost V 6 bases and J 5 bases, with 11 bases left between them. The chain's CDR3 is CASRQGTYQPQHF. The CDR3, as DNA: TGTGCCAGCAGGCAGGGAACCTATCAGCCCCAGCATTTT.

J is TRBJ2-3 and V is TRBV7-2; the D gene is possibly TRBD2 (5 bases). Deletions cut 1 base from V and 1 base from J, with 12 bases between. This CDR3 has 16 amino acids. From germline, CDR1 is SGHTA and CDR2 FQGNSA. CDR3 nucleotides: TGTGCCAGCAGCTTAGTTCGGATCGGGGGCACAGATACGCAGTATTTT. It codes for CASSLVRIGGTDTQYF.

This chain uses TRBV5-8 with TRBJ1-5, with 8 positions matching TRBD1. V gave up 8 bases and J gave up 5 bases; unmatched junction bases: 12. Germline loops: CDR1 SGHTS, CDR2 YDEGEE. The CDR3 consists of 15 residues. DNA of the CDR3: TGTGCCAGTAGCCAGGTCCAGGGGGCCTATCAGCCCCAGCATTTT. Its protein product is CASSQVQGAYQPQHF. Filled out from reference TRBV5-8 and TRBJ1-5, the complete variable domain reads EAGVTQSPTHLIKTRGQQATLRCSPISGHTSVYWYQQALGLGLQFLLWYDEGEERNRGNFPPRFSGRQFPNYSSELNVNALELEDSALYLCASSQVQGAYQPQHFGDGTRLSIL.

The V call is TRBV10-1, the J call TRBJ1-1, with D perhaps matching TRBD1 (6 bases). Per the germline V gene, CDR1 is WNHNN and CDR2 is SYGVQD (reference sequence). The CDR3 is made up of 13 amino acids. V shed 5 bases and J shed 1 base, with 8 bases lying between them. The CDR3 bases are TGCGCCAGCAGTCTGACAGGGAACACTGAAGCTTTCTTT. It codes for CASSLTGNTEAFF.

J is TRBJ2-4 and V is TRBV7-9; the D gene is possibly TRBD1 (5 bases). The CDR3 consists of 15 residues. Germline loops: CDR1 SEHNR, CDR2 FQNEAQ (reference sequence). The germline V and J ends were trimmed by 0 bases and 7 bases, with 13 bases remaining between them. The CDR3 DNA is TGTGCCAGCAGCTTAGCGATTACTCCAGGGAACATTCAGTACTTC. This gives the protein CASSLAITPGNIQYF.

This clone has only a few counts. The CDR3 region has the DNA TGCGCCAGCAGTAACGTCCGGGGGGACACCGGGGAGCTGTTTTTT. Protein product: CASSNVRGDTGELFF. V gene TRBV10-1 combines with J gene TRBJ2-2; TRBD2 matches at 7 bases. Unmatched junction bases numbered 6, after V lost 5 bases and J lost 3 bases. Germline lookup yields CDR1 WNHNN and CDR2 SYGVQD (reference sequence). There are 15 residues in the CDR3.